The present TCR beta chain was sequenced within a study of T cells in localized non-small cell lung cancer. Study-wide findings and caveats: Adjacent lung had a median roughly 60 of the 100 largest tumor clones. Only one tumor region was sequenced, so heterogeneity remains possible. Adjacent uninvolved lung tissue had the highest T cell clonality, exceeding tumor. A raised T cell density in blood coincided with lengthier overall survival.

The table lists this clone with a count of one. The antigen is unknown. Data came from immunoSEQ multiplex PCR; TCRdb stores just in-frame clones and leaves some out. The data show some 32,000 clones, with 94% seen just once and 0.73% held by the top ten. This CDR3 has 15 residues. Germline CDR1 is SEHNR and CDR2 is FQNEAQ (reference sequence). Trimming pared 6 bases from V and 3 bases from J, leaving 16 bases between. The chain is built from TRBV7-9 and TRBJ2-3; TRBD1 or TRBD2 may be the D gene (6 bases each). This specimen consisted of peripheral blood, obtained before any cancer treatment. This clonotype was sampled from a woman aged 35 to 75 with stage I lung adenocarcinoma. DNA of the CDR3: TGTGCCAGCAGGAGAGACCAGGGGAGGACAGATACGCAGTATTTT. Translating gives CASRRDQGRTDTQYF.